This TCR beta chain was found in a study of blood T cell repertoires in COVID-19. Turning to the study itself: Acute and convalescent COVID-19 samples came from the United States, Italy and Spain. Sample material is recorded as cDNA or gDNA derived from T cells, B-cell-depleted T cells, or PBMCs.

The J segment lost 14 bases and the V segment lost 5 bases, leaving 8 bases of the junction unmatched. The CDR3 is 12 residues long. Per the study methods: Quantification of nucleated cells was approximated via reference gene primer amplification. Libraries were prepared by immunoSEQ multiplex PCR; TCRdb keeps only in-frame clonotypes and omits some of them. V, J and clone size derive from that table, while D and trimming were established from the DNA sequence. This sample carries about 110,000 clones, about 72% of them seen once, and the ten largest clones take 7.6%. Sequences were obtained from peripheral blood. The receptor comes from a woman in her fifties or sixties with acute or convalescent COVID-19. This chain links TRBV12-3 or TRBV12-4 with TRBJ2-3; TRBD2 matches at 9 bases. The CDR3 DNA sequence: TGTGCCAGCAGTCTAAGTAGCGGGGGAGTGTATTTT. Translating it yields CASSLSSGGVYF.